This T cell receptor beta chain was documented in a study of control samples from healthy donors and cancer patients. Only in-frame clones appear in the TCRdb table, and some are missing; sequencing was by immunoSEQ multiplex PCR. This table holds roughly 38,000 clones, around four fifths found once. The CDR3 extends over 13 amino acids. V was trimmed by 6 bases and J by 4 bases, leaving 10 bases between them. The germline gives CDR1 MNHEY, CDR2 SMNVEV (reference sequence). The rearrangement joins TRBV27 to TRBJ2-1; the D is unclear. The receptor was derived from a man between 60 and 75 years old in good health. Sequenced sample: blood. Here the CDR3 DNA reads TGTGCCAGCAGCCCGCCGCCTTACAATGAGCAGTTCTTC. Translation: CASSPPPYNEQFF.